These 28 T cell receptor beta chains were all obtained from the same sample, sequenced in a study of T cell repertoires in cytomegalovirus infection. TCRdb analysed the reads with MiXCR anew, one entry per CDR3 protein. The table has fewer than 200,000 distinct CDR3 sequences, about 15% seen once. Material for sequencing was PBMCs. These receptors all come from a human donor in good health (CMV status not recorded). Some clones in this sample may be carry-over from other donors' samples.

The rearrangement links TRBV7-3 to TRBJ2-5; 8 nucleotides line up with TRBD2. Germline V gives CDR1 SGHTA, CDR2 FQGTGA. The CDR3 runs to 16 residues. The trim removed 0 bases at V and 4 bases at J, leaving 7 bases unmatched. The CDR3 here is CASSLTSLGGAETQYF. DNA for the CDR3: TGTGCCAGCAGCTTAACCTCCCTCGGGGGGGCAGAGACCCAGTACTTC.

V is TRBV20-1 and J is TRBJ2-7, with D unresolved. The CDR3 is 14 amino acids. CDR1 is DFQATT, CDR2 SNEGSKA, per germline (reference sequence). The V gene lost 3 bases and the J gene lost 0 bases, with 12 bases spanning the gap. The CDR3 DNA is TGCAGTGCTAGTATCGGCGGCAGCTCCTACGAGCAGTACTTC. Translation: CSASIGGSSYEQYF.

This clonotype was observed many times. The rearrangement uses TRBV28 and TRBJ1-1; weak D call: TRBD1 (5 bases). The CDR3 runs 18 residues. Germline CDR1 reads MDHEN; CDR2 reads SYDVKM. V lost 6 bases to trimming and J lost 5 bases, with 28 bases between them. The CDR3 loop is CASRLLVWSSTGGTEAFF. In DNA, the CDR3 is TGTGCCAGCAGACTCCTTGTGTGGTCCTCTACAGGAGGGACTGAAGCTTTCTTT.

This rearrangement joins TRBV2 to TRBJ2-3; D is tentatively TRBD1 or TRBD2 (5 bases each). V was shortened by 6 bases and J by 7 bases, with 14 bases between the two germline ends. This CDR3 has 13 amino acids. Germline V gene sequence: CDR1 SNHLY, CDR2 FYNNEI. CDR3 in DNA: TGTGCCAGCAGCCCCCGGGACGGGAATACGCAGTATTTT. Residues: CASSPRDGNTQYF.

This clonotype was detected only a few times. This chain joins TRBV7-9 and TRBJ2-7; the D gene is possibly TRBD1 (6 bases). Germline V gene lookup returns CDR1 SEHNR and CDR2 FQNEAQ (reference sequence). V was clipped by 4 bases and J by 3 bases, with 10 bases between them. The CDR3 length is 13 residues. The CDR3 region is CASSSGQHYEQYF. CDR3 coding DNA: TGTGCCAGCAGCTCCGGACAGCACTACGAGCAGTACTTC.

This clonotype has ten or more counts. The chain combines TRBV7-6 with TRBJ1-2, with 7 bases matching TRBD1. V trimming: 2 bases; J trimming: 7 bases; junction bases outside the gene matches: 7. Germline lookup yields CDR1 SGHVS and CDR2 FNYEAQ. CDR3 length: 14 residues. The CDR3 region has the DNA TGTGCCAGCAGCTTATCGGACAGGAGCCTTGGCTACACCTTC. Residues: CASSLSDRSLGYTF.

This sequence joins TRBV12-3 or TRBV12-4 and TRBJ1-5; D call uncertain. V lost 2 bases to trimming and J lost 5 bases, with 16 bases between them. The CDR3 runs to 16 residues. Here the CDR3 reads CASSLTMSGEDQPQHF. CDR3 in DNA: TGTGCCAGCAGTTTAACTATGTCGGGAGAGGATCAGCCCCAGCATTTT.

V usage is TRBV18 and J usage is TRBJ1-2; D uncertain. CDR3 length: 13 residues. The germline V gene has CDR1 KGHSH and CDR2 LQKENI. V lost 3 bases and J lost 4, with 9 bases in between. The CDR3 DNA is TGTGCCAGCTCACCCGCCCGGTTCTATGGCTACACCTTC. Protein: CASSPARFYGYTF.

J is TRBJ2-7 and V is TRBV12-3 or TRBV12-4; TRBD2 matches 7 bases. The ends lost 1 base at V and 13 bases at J; junction bases unmatched: 16. The CDR3 has 15 residues. CDR3 in amino acids: CASSLGAGLGQERYF. For the CDR3, the DNA is TGTGCCAGCAGTTTAGGAGCCGGACTAGGGCAAGAAAGATACTTC.

The genes are TRBV6-6 and TRBJ2-1; TRBD1 might be the D (6 bases). V dropped 7 bases and J dropped 4 bases, with 11 bases sitting between them. This CDR3 is built from 13 residues. Germline loops: CDR1 MNHNY, CDR2 SVGAGI (reference sequence). CDR3 nucleotides: TGTGCCAGCACTCCGGACAGTTACAATGAGCAGTTCTTC. This encodes CASTPDSYNEQFF.

The sample holds a few counts of this clonotype. The germline gene is not matched at one end of the junction; a read error may be the cause. The chain recombines TRBV20-1 with TRBJ2-7; TRBD2 agrees at 9 bases. The germline gives CDR1 DFQATT, CDR2 SNEGSKA (reference sequence). This CDR3 has 12 amino acids. In DNA, the CDR3 is TGCAGTCCTAGCGGGGCCACCTACGAGCAGTACTTC. Translated, it gives CSPSGATYEQYF.

This clonotype was counted ten times or more. The J gene is TRBJ1-5, the V gene TRBV28; D unclear. CDR1 and CDR2 from the germline V gene are MDHEN and SYDVKM. CDR3 length: 12 residues. Trimming pared 10 bases from V and 6 bases from J, leaving 13 bases between. The CDR3 DNA reads as TGTGCCACCTACCAGAGGGCTCAGCCCCAGCATTTT. It codes for CATYQRAQPQHF.

This clonotype was seen a few times. The chain combines TRBV19 with TRBJ1-3; 7 nucleotides match TRBD1. Germline lookup yields CDR1 LNHDA and CDR2 SQIVND (reference sequence). V lost 9 bases to trimming and J lost 0 bases; unmatched junction nucleotides: 5. This CDR3 spans 14 amino acids. DNA for the CDR3: TGTGCCAGCACAGGGGATCCCTCTGGAAACACCATATATTTT. It encodes CASTGDPSGNTIYF.

This clonotype was detected many times. V gene TRBV25-1 combines with J gene TRBJ1-3; D possibly corresponds to TRBD1 (5 bases). Germline V gene sequence: CDR1 MGHDK, CDR2 SYGVNS. V lost 3 bases and J lost 4, with 7 bases in between. The length of the CDR3 is 13 residues. CDR3 DNA sequence: TGTGCCAGCAGTGAGACAGCCGGAAACACCATATATTTT. This gives the protein CASSETAGNTIYF.

Many counts were recorded for this clonotype. The rearrangement joins TRBV7-9 to TRBJ2-7; D possibly corresponds to TRBD1 (6 bases). CDR1 and CDR2 from the germline V gene are SEHNR and FQNEAQ (reference sequence). Trimming stripped 3 bases from V and 5 bases from J, with 17 bases between. This CDR3 has 15 amino acids. Here the CDR3 DNA reads TGTGCCAGCAGCTTCGGACAGACCAAGGTCGACGAGCAGTACTTC. This codes for CASSFGQTKVDEQYF.

This clonotype was seen a handful of times. The chain recombines TRBV11-2 with TRBJ2-3; a weak D match, TRBD2 (6 bases). V lost 8 bases and J 2 bases, leaving 11 bases between the germline ends. Germline values: CDR1 SGHAT, CDR2 FQNNGV. The CDR3 sequence is 13 residues long. The DNA for the CDR3 is TGTGCCAGCGGGCGGGGAAACACAGATACGCAGTATTTT. Translated: CASGRGNTDTQYF.

This clonotype has at least ten counts. The J gene is TRBJ2-4, the V gene TRBV6-2 or TRBV6-3; D gene unclear. V gave up 2 bases and J gave up 1 base, with 6 bases separating them. Germline CDR1 and CDR2: MNHEY and SVGEGT. The CDR3 sequence is 14 residues long. CDR3 loop: CASSYAGAKNIQYF. In DNA form, the CDR3 reads TGTGCCAGCAGTTACGCCGGGGCCAAAAACATTCAGTACTTC.

The rearrangement joins TRBV4-2 to TRBJ2-6; D remains unclear. CDR3 length: 18 residues. V was pared by 0 bases and J by 2 bases, with 14 bases between. Germline-derived CDR1 and CDR2 are LGHNA and YNFKEQ. Written as DNA, the CDR3 is TGTGCCAGCAGCCAAGATCTAGGCTTGGCAACTGGGGCCAACGTCCTGACTTTC. Amino acids: CASSQDLGLATGANVLTF.

This clonotype was detected only a few times. V and J are TRBV7-3 and TRBJ1-1, with D possibly being TRBD1 (5 bases). The CDR3 sequence is 13 residues long. Germline-derived CDR1 and CDR2 are SGHTA and FQGTGA. Trimming removed 6 bases at V and 2 bases at J, with 10 bases between. CDR3 coding DNA: TGTGCCAGCAGGTTGGGGGTTAACACTGAAGCTTTCTTT. This codes for CASRLGVNTEAFF.

This clonotype was seen repeatedly, ten times or more. This chain joins TRBV7-3 and TRBJ2-3, with 8 nucleotides matching TRBD2. CDR1 and CDR2 from the germline V gene are SGHTA and FQGTGA. The CDR3 sequence is 16 residues long. V shed 4 bases, J shed 2 bases, and the junction held 8 bases outside the gene matches. CDR3 nucleotides: TGTGCCAGCAGCTCCTCGGGAGCGGGGGCCACAGATACGCAGTATTTT. Translation gives CASSSSGAGATDTQYF.

As regards this clonotype: A much larger clonotype is one base distant, so this may be a read error. V and J are TRBV7-3 and TRBJ2-2, with 9 bases matching TRBD1. The V and J ends lost 5 bases and 7 bases, in that order; junction bases with no gene match: 11. Germline CDR1 reads SGHTA; CDR2 reads FQGTGA. The CDR3 totals 16 residues. The CDR3 sequence is CASSLGQGRLVGELFF. CDR3 sequence (DNA): TGTGCCAGCAGCCTCGGACAGGGGCGTTTGGTCGGGGAGCTGTTTTTT.

The chain couples TRBV19 to TRBJ2-3; D is unclear. Germline V gives CDR1 LNHDA, CDR2 SQIVND (reference sequence). V shed 5 bases and J shed 5 bases, with 14 bases lying between them. The CDR3 length is 14 residues. CDR3 protein: CASSRSLVGDTQYF. Written as DNA, the CDR3 is TGTGCCAGTAGTCGAAGCCTGGTTGGAGATACGCAGTATTTT.

The gene calls are TRBV3-1 and TRBJ2-2, with 7 bases fitting TRBD2. CDR3 size: 14 residues. V shed 4 bases and J 6 bases; nucleotides not matched to a gene: 5. The germline V gene encodes CDR1 LGHDT and CDR2 YNNKEL (reference sequence). The CDR3 nucleotides are TGTGCCAGCAGCCCCCGACTAGCCTCCGGGGAGCTGTTTTTT. This encodes CASSPRLASGELFF.

This chain uses TRBV20-1 with TRBJ1-6, with 7 bases lining up with TRBD1. This CDR3 is 15 amino acids long. V shed 0 bases and J 7 bases; nucleotides not matched to a gene: 6. CDR1 DFQATT and CDR2 SNEGSKA come from the germline V gene (reference sequence). This chain's CDR3 is CSARDQGGKNSPLHF. In nucleotides, the CDR3 is TGCAGTGCTAGAGATCAGGGGGGGAAAAATTCACCCCTCCACTTT.

This clonotype occurred a few times. The chain has TRBV6-2 or TRBV6-3 and TRBJ2-6; the D gene is possibly TRBD1 (6 bases). The CDR3 length is 14 residues. The V gene lost 5 bases and the J gene lost 4 bases, with 9 bases spanning the gap. CDR1 and CDR2 (germline): MNHEY, SVGEGT. CDR3 nucleotide sequence: TGTGCCAGCAGTAACAGGGACGGGGCCAACGTCCTGACTTTC. This encodes CASSNRDGANVLTF.

The CDR3 DNA reads as TGTGCCAGCAGCCTCGAGACGACGACTGAAGCTTTCTTT. As protein: CASSLETTTEAFF. This chain uses TRBV11-2 with TRBJ1-1; D gene ambiguous. The CDR3 spans 13 residues. Germline lookup yields CDR1 SGHAT and CDR2 FQNNGV. V lost 5 bases and J 5 bases, leaving 12 bases between the germline ends.

The table lists this clonotype with many counts. The chain recombines TRBV12-3 or TRBV12-4 with TRBJ2-6; D ambiguous. The CDR3 is 17 residues long. The V and J ends lost 4 bases and 0 bases respectively, with 13 bases between them. The CDR3 DNA reads as TGTGCCAGCAGTTCCATGACGGGCTCCTCTGGGGCCAACGTCCTGACTTTC. This codes for CASSSMTGSSGANVLTF.

Concerning this clonotype itself: A read error may explain this, as a much larger clone is one base away. The V call is TRBV12-3 or TRBV12-4, the J call TRBJ1-1; D unclear. The CDR3 is 13 amino acids. The CDR3 DNA follows: TGTGACAGCAGTCCCACCTCTAGCACTGAAGCTTTCTTT. Encoded protein: CDSSPTSSTEAFF.